The TCR beta chain under discussion was sequenced for a study of blood T cell repertoires in COVID-19. Background on the study: Nucleic acid was either cDNA or gDNA, and it came from T cells, B-cell-depleted T cells, or PBMCs.

The CDR3 is 14 residues long. Trimming shortened V by 4 bases and J by 4 bases, and 13 bases separated the two germline ends. Germline V gives CDR1 SNHLY, CDR2 FYNNEI. Source study methods: Amplification of reference gene primers provided the estimated nucleated cell counts. Clones were read by immunoSEQ multiplex PCR, and TCRdb kept only the in-frame ones, dropping some. The V and J calls and clone size are taken from that table; D and trimming were inferred from the DNA. The data hold about 370,000 clones, with roughly nine tenths observed a single time. Cohort 3 recovered donors had two negative PCRs, clearance, or symptom resolution.

Sequencing used PBMCs or T cells enriched from blood (not recorded which). This TCR was sampled from a man aged 18 to 29 who had recovered from COVID-19. This chain connects TRBV2 to TRBJ2-5, with unresolved D. The CDR3 region has the DNA TGTGCCAGCAGTGCTGGCGGTTTGGGAGAGACCCAGTACTTC. Encoded protein: CASSAGGLGETQYF.